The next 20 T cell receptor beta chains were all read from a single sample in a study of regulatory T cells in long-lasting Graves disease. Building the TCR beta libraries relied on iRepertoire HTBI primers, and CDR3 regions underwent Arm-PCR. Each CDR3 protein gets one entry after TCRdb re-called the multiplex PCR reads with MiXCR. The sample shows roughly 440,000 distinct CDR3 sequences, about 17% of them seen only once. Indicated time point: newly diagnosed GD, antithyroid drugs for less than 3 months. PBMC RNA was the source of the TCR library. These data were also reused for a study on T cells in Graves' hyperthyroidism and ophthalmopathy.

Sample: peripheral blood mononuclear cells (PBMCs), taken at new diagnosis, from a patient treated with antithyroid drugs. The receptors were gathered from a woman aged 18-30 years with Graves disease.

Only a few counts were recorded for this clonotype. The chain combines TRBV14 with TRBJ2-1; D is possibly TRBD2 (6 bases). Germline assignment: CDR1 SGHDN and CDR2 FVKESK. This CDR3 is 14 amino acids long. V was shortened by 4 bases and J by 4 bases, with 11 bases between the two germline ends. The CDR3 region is CASSRWDLYNEQFF. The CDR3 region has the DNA TGTGCCAGCAGCCGGTGGGACTTGTACAATGAGCAGTTCTTC.

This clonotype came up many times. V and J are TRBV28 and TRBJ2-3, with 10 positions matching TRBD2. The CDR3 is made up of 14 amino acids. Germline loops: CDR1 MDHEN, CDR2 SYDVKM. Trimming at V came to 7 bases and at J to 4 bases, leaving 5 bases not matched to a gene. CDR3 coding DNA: TGTGCCAGCAATCCGGGACTAGCGTCAGATACGCAGTATTTT. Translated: CASNPGLASDTQYF. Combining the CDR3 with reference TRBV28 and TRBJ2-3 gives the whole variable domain DVKVTQSSRYLVKRTGEKVFLECVQDMDHENMFWYRQDPGLGLRLIYFSYDVKMKEKGDIPEGYSVSREKKERFSLILESASTNQTSMYLCASNPGLASDTQYFGPGTRLTVL.

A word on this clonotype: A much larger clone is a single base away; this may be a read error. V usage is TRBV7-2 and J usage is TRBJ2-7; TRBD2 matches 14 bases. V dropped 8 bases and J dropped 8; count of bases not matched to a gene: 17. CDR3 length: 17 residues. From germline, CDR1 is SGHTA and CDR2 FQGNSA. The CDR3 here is CASGSISGLAGDRQQYF. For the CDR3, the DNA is TGTGCCAGCGGATCCATTTCGGGACTAGCGGGAGATAGGCAGCAGTACTTC.

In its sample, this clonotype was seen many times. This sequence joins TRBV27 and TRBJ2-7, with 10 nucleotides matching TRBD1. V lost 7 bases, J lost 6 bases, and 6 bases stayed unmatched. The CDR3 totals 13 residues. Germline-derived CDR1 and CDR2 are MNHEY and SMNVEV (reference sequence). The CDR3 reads CASTTTGGGEQYF. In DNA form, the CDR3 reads TGTGCCAGCACCACGACAGGGGGCGGCGAGCAGTACTTC.

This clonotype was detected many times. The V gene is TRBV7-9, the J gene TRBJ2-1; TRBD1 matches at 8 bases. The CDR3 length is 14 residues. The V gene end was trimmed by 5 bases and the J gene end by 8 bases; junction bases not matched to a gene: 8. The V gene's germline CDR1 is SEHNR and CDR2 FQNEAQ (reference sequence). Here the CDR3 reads CASSHRQGSDEQFF. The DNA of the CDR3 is TGTGCCAGCAGCCACCGACAGGGGTCGGATGAGCAGTTCTTC. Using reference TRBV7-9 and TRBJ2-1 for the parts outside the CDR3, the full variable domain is DTGVSQNPRHKITKRGQNVTFRCDPISEHNRLYWYRQTLGQGPEFLTYFQNEAQLEKSRLLSDRFSAERPKGSFSTLEIQRTEQGDSAMYLCASSHRQGSDEQFFGPGTRLTVL.

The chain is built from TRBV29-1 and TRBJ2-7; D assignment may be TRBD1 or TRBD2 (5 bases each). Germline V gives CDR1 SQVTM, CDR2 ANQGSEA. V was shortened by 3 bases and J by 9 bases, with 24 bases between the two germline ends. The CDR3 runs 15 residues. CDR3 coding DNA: TGCAGCGTTGACGGGACCTCATCCCCCCACAAATCGCAGTACTTC. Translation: CSVDGTSSPHKSQYF.

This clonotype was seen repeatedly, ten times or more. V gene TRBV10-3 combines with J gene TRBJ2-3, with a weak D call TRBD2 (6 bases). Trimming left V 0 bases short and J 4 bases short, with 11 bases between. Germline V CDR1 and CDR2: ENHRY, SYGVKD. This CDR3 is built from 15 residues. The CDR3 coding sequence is TGTGCCATCAGTGAGTCAGGAGGGATAGCAGATACGCAGTATTTT. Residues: CAISESGGIADTQYF.

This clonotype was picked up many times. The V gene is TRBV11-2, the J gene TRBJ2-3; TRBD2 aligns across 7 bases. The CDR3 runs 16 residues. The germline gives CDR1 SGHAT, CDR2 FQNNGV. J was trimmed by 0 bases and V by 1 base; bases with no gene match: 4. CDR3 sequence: CASSLVLAASTDTQYF. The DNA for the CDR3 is TGTGCCAGCAGCTTAGTGCTAGCGGCTAGCACAGATACGCAGTATTTT.

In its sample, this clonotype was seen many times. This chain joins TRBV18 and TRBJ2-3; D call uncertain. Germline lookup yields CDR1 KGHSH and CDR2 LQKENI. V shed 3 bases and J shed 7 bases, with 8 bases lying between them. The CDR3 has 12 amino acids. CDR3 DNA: TGTGCCAGCTCACCTTCTGAGTATACGCAGTATTTT. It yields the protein CASSPSEYTQYF.

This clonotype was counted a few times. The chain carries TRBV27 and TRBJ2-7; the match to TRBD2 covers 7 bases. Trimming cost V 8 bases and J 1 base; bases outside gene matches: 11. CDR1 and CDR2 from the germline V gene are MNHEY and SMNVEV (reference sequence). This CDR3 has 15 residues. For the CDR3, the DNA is TGTGCCAGCCTCCGGACGGGGAGGGGATCCTACGAGCAGTACTTC. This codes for CASLRTGRGSYEQYF.

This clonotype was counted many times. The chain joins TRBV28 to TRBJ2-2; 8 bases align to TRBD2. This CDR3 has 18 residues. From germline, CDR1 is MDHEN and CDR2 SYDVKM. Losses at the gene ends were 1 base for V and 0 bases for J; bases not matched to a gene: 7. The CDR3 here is CASSLSFRTSPNTGELFF. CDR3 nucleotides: TGTGCCAGCAGTTTATCCTTTCGGACTAGCCCGAACACCGGGGAGCTGTTTTTT.

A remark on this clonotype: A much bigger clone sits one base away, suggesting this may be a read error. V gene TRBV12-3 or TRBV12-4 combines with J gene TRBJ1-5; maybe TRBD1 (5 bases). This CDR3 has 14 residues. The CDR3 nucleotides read TGTGCCGGCAGTTTAGCAGGGCCTAATCAGCCCCAGCATTTT. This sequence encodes CAGSLAGPNQPQHF.

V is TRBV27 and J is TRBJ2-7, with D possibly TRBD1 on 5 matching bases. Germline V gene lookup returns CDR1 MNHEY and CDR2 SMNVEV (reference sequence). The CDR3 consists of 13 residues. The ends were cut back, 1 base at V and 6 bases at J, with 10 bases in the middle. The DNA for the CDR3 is TGTGCCAGCAGTTTATTGGCTAGGGGCGAGCAGTACTTC. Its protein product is CASSLLARGEQYF.

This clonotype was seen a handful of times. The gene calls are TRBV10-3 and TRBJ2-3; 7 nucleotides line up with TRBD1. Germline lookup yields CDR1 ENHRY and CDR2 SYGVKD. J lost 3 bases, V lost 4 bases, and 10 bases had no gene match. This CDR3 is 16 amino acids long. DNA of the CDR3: TGTGCCATCAGTGGTCGACAGGGTTCTAAAACAGATACGCAGTATTTT. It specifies CAISGRQGSKTDTQYF.

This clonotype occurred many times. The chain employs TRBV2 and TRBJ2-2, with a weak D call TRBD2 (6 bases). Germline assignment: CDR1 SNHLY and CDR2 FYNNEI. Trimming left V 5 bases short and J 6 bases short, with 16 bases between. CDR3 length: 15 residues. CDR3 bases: TGTGCCAGCAGTCTAAGACTAGGAGGGGCCGGGGAGCTGTTTTTT. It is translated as CASSLRLGGAGELFF.

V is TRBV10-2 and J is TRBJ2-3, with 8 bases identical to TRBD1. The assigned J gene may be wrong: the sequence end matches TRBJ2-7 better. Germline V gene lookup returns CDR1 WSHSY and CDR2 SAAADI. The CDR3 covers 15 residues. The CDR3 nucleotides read TGCGCCAGCAAATATGGACAGGGCTATTCGTACGAGCAGTACTTC. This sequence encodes CASKYGQGYSYEQYF.

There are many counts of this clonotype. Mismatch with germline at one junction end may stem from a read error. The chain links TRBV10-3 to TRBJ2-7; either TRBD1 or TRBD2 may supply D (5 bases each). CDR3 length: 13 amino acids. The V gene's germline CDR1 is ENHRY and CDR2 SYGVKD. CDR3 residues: CAIRDPGPNEQYF. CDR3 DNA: TGCGCCATCAGAGACCCGGGACCAAACGAGCAGTACTTC.

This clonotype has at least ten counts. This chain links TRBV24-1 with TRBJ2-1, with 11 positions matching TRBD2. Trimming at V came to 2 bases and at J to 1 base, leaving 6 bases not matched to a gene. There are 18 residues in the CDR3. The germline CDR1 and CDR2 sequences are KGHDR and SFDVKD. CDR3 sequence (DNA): TGTGCCACCAGTGATTCTCTAGCGGGAGGTTGGTCCTACAATGAGCAGTTCTTC. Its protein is CATSDSLAGGWSYNEQFF.

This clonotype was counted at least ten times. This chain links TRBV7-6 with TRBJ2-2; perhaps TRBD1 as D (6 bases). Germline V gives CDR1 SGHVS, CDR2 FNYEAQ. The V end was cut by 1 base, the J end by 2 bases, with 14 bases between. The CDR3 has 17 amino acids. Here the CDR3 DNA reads TGTGCCAGCAGCTTAGAATCCGGCAGGGGCAACACCGGGGAGCTGTTTTTT. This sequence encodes CASSLESGRGNTGELFF.

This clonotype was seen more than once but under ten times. The chain's CDR3 is CSASLGGPNQPQHF. Here the CDR3 DNA reads TGCAGTGCTAGTTTGGGCGGCCCGAATCAGCCCCAGCATTTT. The chain links TRBV20-1 to TRBJ1-5; D gene unclear. V was cut by 3 bases and J by 4 bases, with 13 bases left in between. This CDR3 contains 14 residues. CDR1 and CDR2 from the germline V gene are DFQATT and SNEGSKA (reference sequence).